The 14 T cell receptor beta chains listed next were all sequenced from one sample in a study of cytomegalovirus exposure and HLA in healthy donors. Assay used: immunoSEQ multiplex PCR; TCRdb lists only in-frame clones, some missing. The data contain more than 45,000 clones, 85% to 95% of them singletons. Sequencing was carried out using PBMCs. The receptors stem from a man aged 18 to 30 in good health and CMV-seronegative.

V and J are TRBV11-2 and TRBJ2-1; D is possibly TRBD2 (6 bases). Deletions cut 0 bases from V and 7 bases from J, with 13 bases between. CDR3 length: 15 residues. The germline gives CDR1 SGHAT, CDR2 FQNNGV. The CDR3 region has the DNA TGTGCCAGCAGCTTAGAGGGCGGGAAGGGGAATGAGCAGTTCTTC. It yields the protein CASSLEGGKGNEQFF.

The CDR3 bases are TGTGCCAGCAGCTTAGATAGTGGGGGACTAGCGCCTTCCTACAATGAGCAGTTCTTC. This codes for CASSLDSGGLAPSYNEQFF. V and J are TRBV11-2 and TRBJ2-1; 10 nucleotides match TRBD2. J gave up 1 base and V 0 bases, and 9 bases lay outside the gene matches. This CDR3 has 19 amino acids. Germline CDR1 is SGHAT and CDR2 is FQNNGV.

The genes are TRBV28 and TRBJ1-4, with TRBD1 matching 7 bases. With V trimmed by 5 bases and J by 7 bases, 10 bases remained unmatched. Germline lookup yields CDR1 MDHEN and CDR2 SYDVKM. The CDR3 is 15 amino acids. CDR3 in DNA: TGTGCCAGCAGTCTGATGACAGGGAAGGCTGAAAAACTGTTTTTT. Its protein product is CASSLMTGKAEKLFF. The entire variable domain, with the rest obtained from reference TRBV28 and TRBJ1-4, is as follows: DVKVTQSSRYLVKRTGEKVFLECVQDMDHENMFWYRQDPGLGLRLIYFSYDVKMKEKGDIPEGYSVSREKKERFSLILESASTNQTSMYLCASSLMTGKAEKLFFGSGTQLSVL.

The CDR3 nucleotides are TGTGCCAGCAGGGGGACTCCTAACACCGGGGAGCTGTTTTTT. This encodes CASRGTPNTGELFF. V is TRBV28 and J is TRBJ2-2; a weak D match, TRBD2 (6 bases). The CDR3 is 14 residues long. Trimming took 6 bases from V and 2 from J, leaving 10 bases between them. CDR1 and CDR2 (germline): MDHEN, SYDVKM.

This sequence joins TRBV27 and TRBJ2-2; D possibly corresponds to TRBD2 (5 bases). The germline V and J ends were trimmed by 0 bases and 5 bases, with 7 bases remaining between them. The CDR3 extends over 14 amino acids. Germline CDR1 reads MNHEY; CDR2 reads SMNVEV (reference sequence). CDR3 DNA sequence: TGTGCCAGCAGTTTATCTGAGGGAACCGGGGAGCTGTTTTTT. Translation: CASSLSEGTGELFF.

The V call is TRBV28, the J call TRBJ2-6, with TRBD1 matching over 9 bases. V gave up 6 bases and J gave up 2 bases; unmatched junction bases: 8. The germline V gene has CDR1 MDHEN and CDR2 SYDVKM. The CDR3 sequence is 17 residues long. For the CDR3, the DNA is TGTGCCAGCAGCGACCGGGACAGGGAAACTGGGGCCAACGTCCTGACTTTC. This translates into CASSDRDRETGANVLTF.

V usage is TRBV5-6 and J usage is TRBJ2-1; 7 positions match TRBD2. Germline trimming cut 4 bases from V and 9 bases from J; bases unmatched to any gene: 4. The CDR3 runs 12 residues. Germline lookup yields CDR1 SGHDT and CDR2 YYEEEE. The CDR3 loop is CASSQGLSEQFF. The CDR3 DNA reads TGTGCCAGCAGCCAGGGACTATCTGAGCAGTTCTTC.

The V and J genes are TRBV7-9 and TRBJ2-1; D gene uncertain. Trimming cost V 5 bases and J 6 bases, with 8 bases left between them. Germline lookup yields CDR1 SEHNR and CDR2 FQNEAQ (reference sequence). This CDR3 spans 12 amino acids. CDR3 sequence reads: CASSPNSNEQFF. The CDR3 region has the DNA TGTGCCAGCAGCCCCAACAGCAATGAGCAGTTCTTC.

This clone was seen a single time. The gene calls are TRBV19 and TRBJ2-5; TRBD2 is a possible D gene (6 bases). The length of the CDR3 is 14 residues. The V end was cut by 1 base, the J end by 7 bases, with 13 bases between. The germline gives CDR1 LNHDA, CDR2 SQIVND (reference sequence). CDR3 amino acids: CASSIVSSEGTQYF. CDR3 bases: TGTGCCAGTAGTATAGTTTCTAGCGAGGGGACCCAGTACTTC.

J is TRBJ2-5 and V is TRBV27; maybe TRBD2 (6 bases). V shed 4 bases and J shed 5 bases, with 26 bases lying between them. Germline V gene data show CDR1 as MNHEY and CDR2 as SMNVEV (reference sequence). The length of the CDR3 is 18 residues. This chain's CDR3 is CASSSGSVGYFRLETQYF. CDR3 DNA sequence: TGTGCCAGCAGTTCCGGGAGCGTAGGTTATTTTAGGTTGGAGACCCAGTACTTC.

As for this clone: An end of the junction does not agree with germline; a read error may underlie this. The chain combines TRBV6-5 with TRBJ2-7, with 9 bases identical to TRBD2. CDR1 and CDR2 (germline): MNHEY, SVGAGI. The CDR3 covers 12 residues. The CDR3 coding sequence is TGTGCCAGCAGTTCCCCGACTAGCGGATGCCACTTC. Translated, it gives CASSSPTSGCHF.

This chain uses TRBV19 with TRBJ1-1; 12 positions agree with TRBD1. The CDR3 is made up of 19 amino acids. In germline, CDR1 is LNHDA, CDR2 SQIVND (reference sequence). V shed 3 bases, J shed 5 bases, and the junction held 16 bases outside the gene matches. The CDR3 loop is CASSMPGQGALSVRTEAFF. The CDR3 DNA follows: TGTGCCAGTAGTATGCCGGGACAGGGGGCGCTTTCCGTCCGAACTGAAGCTTTCTTT.

The chain combines TRBV25-1 with TRBJ2-5; D is possibly TRBD1 (6 bases). Looked up from germline, CDR1 is MGHDK and CDR2 is SYGVNS. With 8 bases removed from V and 5 bases from J, the gap between germline ends came to 18 bases. CDR3 length: 14 residues. This CDR3 reads CASVEQGRWETQYF. In DNA, the CDR3 is TGTGCCAGCGTCGAACAGGGCCGGTGGGAGACCCAGTACTTC.

This chain uses TRBV14 with TRBJ1-4; unclear D gene. There are 13 residues in the CDR3. Trimming pared 1 base from V and 2 bases from J, leaving 2 bases between. The germline gives CDR1 SGHDN, CDR2 FVKESK. CDR3 loop: CASSQATNEKLFF. CDR3 coding DNA: TGTGCCAGCAGCCAAGCGACTAATGAAAAACTGTTTTTT.